This entry describes one T cell receptor (beta chain). The table lists this clone with a few counts. Its antigen specificity is not known. No base quality information exists; no much larger clone differs at one position. This sample was taken from a study of T cell responses to AZD1222 COVID-19 vaccine (dated by TCRdb to the early 2020s). Some background on the complete study: AZD1222 recipients given second doses at about 4 weeks or at about 12 weeks were pooled, since spike-specific TCR depth and breadth were not found to differ between the two schedules. A total of 230 or so trial participants underwent TCR sequencing, of whom some 210 received two doses of AZD1222 and about 25 received two doses of the MenACWY control vaccine. Trial participants were enrolled by age into subgroups of 18-55, 56-69 and 70-plus years, and roughly 150, 30 and 60 TCR-sequenced participants, respectively, were included in these subgroups. Paper-wide results and their limitations: Only six AZD1222 recipients were SARS-CoV-2 seropositive at baseline, limiting conclusions about previously exposed vaccinees. Participants were mostly white British and included more females than males, and it was suggested by the authors that clonal diversity may have been underestimated. Because no day 14 peak-response samples were available, repertoires were characterized only after the peak T cell response. After two AZD1222 doses, spike-specific TCR breadth and depth were significantly higher than at day 0 and than in MenACWY recipients. In the small 56-69-year group, the increase in depth fell short of significance, most likely because of low power. Nearly half of unique spike-specific TCRs reportedly recognized epitopes outside regions mutated in the B.1.351 and B.1.1.7 variants. The vaccine-associated CD4 TCRs covered the entire spike protein, and the dominant responses fell in regions 160-218 and 743-854.

Measured from the cysteine to the phenylalanine, the CDR3 is 13 residues long. The entry retains the CDR3 DNA only, 39 bases that are in frame from base 1. CDR1 MGHDK and CDR2 SYGVNS were looked up in the germline V gene. V was cut back by 5 bases and J by 4 bases, leaving a gap of 11 bases between them. The CDR3 regions of human TCRbeta chains were analyzed by immunosequencing. The source study handled its data this way. Repertoire TCRs were checked for matches against a reference library of SARS-CoV-2-specific TCRs that had been generated using the MIRA antigen-specificity platform. Breadth was defined as the fraction of unique TCRs that were SARS-CoV-2-associated. Depth was defined as the fraction of total T cells that were SARS-CoV-2-associated. Using the MIRA data, every spike-specific TCR was mapped to the spike region that the TCR reacted to and assigned to either a CD4 or a CD8 class. Log10-transformed breadth and depth values were compared by one-way ANOVA with Sidak's multiple comparisons tests. Imported from immuneACCESS, the table was reduced by TCRdb to in-frame sequences with V and J called. These copies leave out some clones; in studies compared against another copy, an unresolved V gene accounts for under half, and the cause of the remainder is not known. The V and J calls and clone size were taken over from that table, and D and trimming were inferred from the DNA. Counted in this sample were approximately 100,000 clones; approximately 87% of them appeared once. The top ten constitute 10% to 15% of the sample.

The sample's time point label, in plain terms: baseline before first vaccination. Vaccinee samples came from UK trials COV001 and COV002, including a single-blind randomized controlled phase 2/3 trial of AZD1222 (ChAdOx1 nCoV-19) in healthy adults. For TCRbeta chain sequencing, PBMC samples were collected from trial participants at day 0 and at day 28 after the second dose. This TCR was sampled from an adult in good health. The chain was built from TRBV25-1 and TRBJ2-5; the D gene is perhaps TRBD2, from 6 matching bases. The input for sequencing was peripheral blood, taken on day 0 of AZD1222 vaccination. The CDR3 protein: CASSIGGLETQYF. In nucleotides, the sequence is TGTGCCAGCAGTATCGGGGGATTAGAGACCCAGTACTTC.